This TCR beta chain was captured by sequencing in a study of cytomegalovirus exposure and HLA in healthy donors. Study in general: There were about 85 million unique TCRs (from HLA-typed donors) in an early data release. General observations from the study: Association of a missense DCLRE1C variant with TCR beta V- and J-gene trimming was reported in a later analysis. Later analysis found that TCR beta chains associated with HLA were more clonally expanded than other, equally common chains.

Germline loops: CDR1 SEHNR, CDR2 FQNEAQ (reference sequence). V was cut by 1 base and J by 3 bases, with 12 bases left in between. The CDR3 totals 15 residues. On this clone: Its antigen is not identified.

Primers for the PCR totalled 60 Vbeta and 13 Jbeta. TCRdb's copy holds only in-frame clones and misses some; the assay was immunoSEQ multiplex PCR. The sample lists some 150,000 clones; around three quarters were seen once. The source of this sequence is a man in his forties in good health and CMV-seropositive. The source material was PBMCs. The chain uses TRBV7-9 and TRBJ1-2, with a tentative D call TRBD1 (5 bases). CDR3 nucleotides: TGTGCCAGCAGCTTAGTGGGGGAGGCATACTATGGCTACACCTTC. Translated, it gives CASSLVGEAYYGYTF.